This T cell receptor beta chain comes out of a study of blood T cell repertoires in COVID-19. This clone has more than one count but fewer than ten. The CDR3 consists of 15 residues. CDR1 GTSNPN and CDR2 SVGIG come from the germline V gene (reference sequence). The germline V and J ends were trimmed by 2 bases and 1 base, with 9 bases remaining between them. The data were produced by immunoSEQ multiplex PCR, yet TCRdb's version contains in-frame clones alone and is incomplete. The table lists fewer than 250,000 clones, around 86% of them singletons. The chain carries TRBV30 and TRBJ1-6; a weak D match, TRBD1 (5 bases). The TCR was taken from a man between 60 and 70 years old with acute or convalescent COVID-19. Input material: peripheral blood. As DNA, the CDR3 is TGTGCCTGGAGTTGGGCAGGGTCCTATAATTCACCCCTCCACTTT. Translation: CAWSWAGSYNSPLHF.